The rows below give T cell receptor beta chains drawn from one sample of a study of shared T cell receptors in the human thymus. The data were produced by immunoSEQ multiplex PCR, yet TCRdb's version contains in-frame clones alone and is incomplete. The sample consists of hundreds of thousands of clones, about 95% of them appearing once. The sequencing sample was made of thymocytes. The receptor source for this set is a human donor. Each CDR3 is given with its conserved first and last residue. Fields, in order: clone size, J gene, V gene, D gene, CDR3 DNA, CDR3 protein. The D gene is left open where the match is weak. The size of a clone is reported for some rows only, either as once, few or many, or as a class for expanded clones.

>NA|TRBJ2-1|TRBV9|NA
TGTGCCAGCAGCGTAGGAACTGGGGAGTGGAATGAGCAGTTCTTC
CASSVGTGEWNEQFF
>NA|TRBJ1-1|TRBV27|NA
TGTGCCAGCAGTTTATGGGGGAGTGGGACCACTGAAGCTTTCTTT
CASSLWGSGTTEAFF
>NA|TRBJ1-2|TRBV10-2|NA
TGCGCCAGCAGTGAGTCGAGGCATCTTCATGGCTACACCTTC
CASSESRHLHGYTF
>few|TRBJ1-1|TRBV10-3|NA
TGTGCCATCAGTGATGGGGGAGGGCAGGTCTTT
CAISDGGGQVF
>NA|TRBJ1-1|TRBV28|NA
TGTGCCAGCACCTTAACGAGATTTCATTTGCCGAACACTGAAGCTTTCTTT
CASTLTRFHLPNTEAFF
>few|TRBJ2-7|TRBV5-5|TRBD1
TGTGCCAGCAGCTCCGGGACAGGGGGTTACGAGCAGTACTTC
CASSSGTGGYEQYF
>NA|TRBJ2-3|TRBV30|TRBD2
TGTGCCTGGAGTGTACTAACTAGCGGGGCAGGTCCCCCAACCACAGATACGCAGTATTTT
CAWSVLTSGAGPPTTDTQYF
>NA|TRBJ2-1|TRBV18|NA
TGTGCCAGCTCACCAGTCCCAGGCCCCTACAATGAGCAGTTCTTC
CASSPVPGPYNEQFF
>NA|TRBJ2-3|TRBV7-3|NA
TGTGCCAGCCCCGAGCCGAGAACTAGTAATTACACAGATACGCAGTATTTT
CASPEPRTSNYTDTQYF
>NA|TRBJ1-2|TRBV7-2|NA
TGTGCCAGCAGCGCTTCTAGAAGGACAGACACCCCTAACTATGGCTACACCTTC
CASSASRRTDTPNYGYTF
>NA|TRBJ2-3|TRBV7-9|TRBD1
TGTGCCAGCAGTTCAGGGGGGGACAGGGTGGAAGATACGCAGTATTTT
CASSSGGDRVEDTQYF
>NA|TRBJ2-5|TRBV6-6|TRBD2
TGTGCCAGCAGTAGTGGTAGCGGGAGATGTGAAGAGACCCAGTACTTC
CASSSGSGRCEETQYF
>few|TRBJ2-7|TRBV20-1|NA
TGCAGTGCAAGGGACAACTACGAGCAGTACTTC
CSARDNYEQYF
>few|TRBJ2-3|TRBV5-8|TRBD2
TGTGCCAGCAGCCTGGGGGGGTCCCCCGATACGCAGTATTTT
CASSLGGSPDTQYF
>NA|TRBJ2-7|TRBV6-5|NA
TGTGCCAGCAGTTACTCGTCCAGGGGATCCTACGAGCAGTACTTC
CASSYSSRGSYEQYF
>once|TRBJ1-1|TRBV27|TRBD1
TGTGCCAGCTCCGAGATCACCGGGACAGCGAACACTGAAGCTTTCTTT
CASSEITGTANTEAFF
>NA|TRBJ1-5|TRBV18|NA
TGTGCCAGCTCACCATTCAGGGTACCCCCCCGCTATAGCAATCAGCCCCAGCATTTT
CASSPFRVPPRYSNQPQHF
>NA|TRBJ2-5|TRBV15|TRBD2
TGTGCCACCAGCAGGAAGACTAGCGGGGAAATAAGTACTAGCGGGAGAGTAGAGACCCAGTACTTC
CATSRKTSGEISTSGRVETQYF